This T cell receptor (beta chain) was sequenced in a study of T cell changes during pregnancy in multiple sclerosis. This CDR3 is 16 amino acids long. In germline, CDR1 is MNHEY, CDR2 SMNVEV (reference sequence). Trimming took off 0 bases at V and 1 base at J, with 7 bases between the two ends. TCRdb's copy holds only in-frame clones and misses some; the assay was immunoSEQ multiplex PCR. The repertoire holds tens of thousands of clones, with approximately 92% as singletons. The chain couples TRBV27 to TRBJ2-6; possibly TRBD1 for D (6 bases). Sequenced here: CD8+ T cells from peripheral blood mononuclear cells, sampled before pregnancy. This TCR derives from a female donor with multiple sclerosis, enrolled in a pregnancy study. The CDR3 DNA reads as TGTGCCAGCAGTTTATCACAGGGTTCTGGGGCCAACGTCCTGACTTTC. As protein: CASSLSQGSGANVLTF.